This paragraph covers one T cell receptor (beta chain) sequence. Its target is unknown. This record comes from a study of T cell responses to AZD1222 COVID-19 vaccine. Study at large: The analysis combined second doses at about 4 or about 12 weeks. Overall study results and limits: Donors, mostly white British, included more females; clonal diversity was possibly underestimated. Spike was spanned by vaccine-associated CD4 TCRs, which were dominant at 160-218 and 743-854.

This CDR3 is built from 12 residues. Germline lookup yields CDR1 MDHEN and CDR2 SYDVKM. V lost 7 bases and J lost 8, with 14 bases in between. Generated by immunoSEQ multiplex PCR, the TCRdb table keeps only in-frame clones and is missing some. The sample shows fewer than 150,000 clones, roughly 88% of them seen only once. This clonotype was sampled from an adult in good health. The chain recombines TRBV28 with TRBJ1-2; the D gene is possibly TRBD1 (6 bases). Material: peripheral blood, obtained on day 0 of AZD1222 vaccination. In DNA, the CDR3 is TGTGCCAGCAACTTGGGGGGGCGCGGCTACACCTTC. Its translation: CASNLGGRGYTF.